This T cell receptor beta chain was documented in a study of blood T cell repertoires in COVID-19. Study information: The United States, Italy and Spain were the sources of the acute and convalescent COVID-19 samples. The analysed material was cDNA or gDNA that came from T cells, B-cell-depleted T cells, or PBMCs.

Original methodology: Amplification of reference gene primers was used by the study to estimate nucleated cell counts. Profiling relied on immunoSEQ multiplex PCR, and the TCRdb table lists in-frame clones only, not all of them. D and trimming come from the DNA, and the V and J calls and clone size come from that table. The table lists around 97,000 clones, 70% to 85% of them singletons. Germline loops: CDR1 SGHAT, CDR2 FQDESV (reference sequence). The CDR3 sequence is 15 residues long. The V end was cut by 4 bases, the J end by 7 bases, with 14 bases between. The chain uses TRBV11-1 and TRBJ1-6; possible D gene TRBD1, 6 bases. The sequence derives from a man in his 70s with acute or convalescent COVID-19. The sample comprised peripheral blood. CDR3 bases: TGTGCCAGCAGCTCCGGACAGCGACAGAATTCACCCCTCCACTTT. Translation gives CASSSGQRQNSPLHF.